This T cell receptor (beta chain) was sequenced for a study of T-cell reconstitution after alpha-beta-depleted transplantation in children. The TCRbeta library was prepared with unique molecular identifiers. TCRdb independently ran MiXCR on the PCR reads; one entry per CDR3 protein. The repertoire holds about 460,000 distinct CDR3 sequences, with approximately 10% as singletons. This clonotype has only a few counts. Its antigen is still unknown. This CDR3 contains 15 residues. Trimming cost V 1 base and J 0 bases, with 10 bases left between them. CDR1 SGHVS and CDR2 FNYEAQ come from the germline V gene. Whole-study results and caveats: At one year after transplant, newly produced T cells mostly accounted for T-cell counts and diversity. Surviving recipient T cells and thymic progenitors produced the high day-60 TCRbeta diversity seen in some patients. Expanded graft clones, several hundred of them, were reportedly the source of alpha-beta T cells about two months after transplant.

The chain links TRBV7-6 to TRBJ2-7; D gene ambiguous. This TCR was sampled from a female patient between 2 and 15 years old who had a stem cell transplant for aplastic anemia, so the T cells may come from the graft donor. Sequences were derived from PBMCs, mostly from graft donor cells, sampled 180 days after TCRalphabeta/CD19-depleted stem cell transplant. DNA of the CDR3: TGTGCCAGCAGCTTAGGAGGAAACCCCTCCTACGAGCAGTACTTC. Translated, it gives CASSLGGNPSYEQYF. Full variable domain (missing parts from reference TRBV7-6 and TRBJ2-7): GAGVSQSPRYKVTKRGQDVALRCDPISGHVSLYWYRQALGQGPEFLTYFNYEAQQDKSGLPNDRFSAERPEGSISTLTIQRTEQRDSAMYRCASSLGGNPSYEQYFGPGTRLTVT.